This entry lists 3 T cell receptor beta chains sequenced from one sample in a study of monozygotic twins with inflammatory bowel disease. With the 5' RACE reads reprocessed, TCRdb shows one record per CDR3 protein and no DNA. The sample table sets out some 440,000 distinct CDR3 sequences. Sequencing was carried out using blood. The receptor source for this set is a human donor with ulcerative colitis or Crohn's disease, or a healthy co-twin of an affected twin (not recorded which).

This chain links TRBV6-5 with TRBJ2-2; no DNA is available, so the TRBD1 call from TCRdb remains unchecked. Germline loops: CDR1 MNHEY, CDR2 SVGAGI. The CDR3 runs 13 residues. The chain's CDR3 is CASSYEGFGELFF.

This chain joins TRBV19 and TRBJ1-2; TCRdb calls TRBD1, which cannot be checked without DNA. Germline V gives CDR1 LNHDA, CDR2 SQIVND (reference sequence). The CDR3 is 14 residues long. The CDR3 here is CASSNRGTNYGYTF. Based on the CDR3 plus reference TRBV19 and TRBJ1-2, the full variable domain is DGGITQSPKYLFRKEGQNVTLSCEQNLNHDAMYWYRQDPGQGLRLIYYSQIVNDFQKGDIAEGYSVSREKKESFPLTVTSAQKNPTAFYLCASSNRGTNYGYTFGSGTRLTVV.

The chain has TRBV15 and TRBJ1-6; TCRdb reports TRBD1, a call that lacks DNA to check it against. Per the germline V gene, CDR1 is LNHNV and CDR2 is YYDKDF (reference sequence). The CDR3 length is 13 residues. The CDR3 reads CATSRGGDSPLHF.